This T cell receptor (beta chain) is from a study of chemoradiotherapy in HPV16-positive cancers. As for the study in general: Functional T-cell assays on two HPV16-positive patients' cells defined candidate HPV-specific clones and common TCR motifs. Study-level findings and limits: HPV-specific T cells were functionally defined from only two HPV16-positive patients.

V dropped 0 bases and J dropped 5; count of bases not matched to a gene: 4. This CDR3 comprises 14 residues. Germline loops: CDR1 SGHNT, CDR2 YYREEE (reference sequence). Samples were taken several times over chemoradiotherapy. In the case of this clone: Antigen specificity is unknown.

The method was immunoSEQ multiplex PCR; TCRdb's version includes in-frame clones alone and lacks a portion of them. The sample lists 8,500 to 9,000 clones, approximately 71% occurring once. The sample was acquired from a patient who underwent chemoradiotherapy. This sequence joins TRBV5-4 and TRBJ2-5, with 7 bases aligning to TRBD1. The TCR sequence derives from a human donor with HPV-associated anogenital cancer. CDR3 in DNA: TGTGCCAGCAGCTTGGGACAGGGTAGGGAGACCCAGTACTTC. It encodes CASSLGQGRETQYF. Using reference TRBV5-4 and TRBJ2-5 for the parts outside the CDR3, the full variable domain is ETGVTQSPTHLIKTRGQQVTLRCSSQSGHNTVSWYQQALGQGPQFIFQYYREEENGRGNFPPRFSGLQFPNYSSELNVNALELDDSALYLCASSLGQGRETQYFGPGTRLLVL.